The sequence of this T cell receptor beta chain was determined in a study of radiation and T cells in renal cell carcinoma. Produced via immunoSEQ multiplex PCR; TCRdb's table is partial and in-frame only. The top ten clones hold under 4% of a sample with approximately 110,000 clones, approximately 80% of them seen once. As for time point: baseline pretreatment blood. The treatment: 15 Gy SBRT to primary tumor, nephrectomy 4 weeks later. Comment on this clone: Its antigen remains unidentified.

The study, taken as a whole, reports: No pretreatment tumor biopsies were available for baseline clonotypes. In blood, top tumor clones expanded by 2 weeks, shrinking by 4.

This CDR3 has 20 residues. Germline CDR1 reads SNHLY; CDR2 reads FYNNEI. With 5 bases clipped from V and 4 bases from J, the junction kept 14 bases outside the gene matches. This sequence was found in a woman aged 60-75 years with renal cell carcinoma. Here the sequenced sample was blood, taken from a patient whose treatment included radiotherapy and nephrectomy. The gene calls are TRBV2 and TRBJ2-2, with 15 bases identical to TRBD2. This CDR3 is CASSPLPGLAGGAGTGELFF. Written as DNA, the CDR3 is TGTGCCAGCAGTCCGCTCCCGGGACTAGCGGGAGGAGCGGGCACCGGGGAGCTGTTTTTT.